The 5 T cell receptor beta chains listed next were all sequenced from one sample in a study of OX40 agonist ivuxolimab in advanced cancers. The method was immunoSEQ multiplex PCR; TCRdb's version includes in-frame clones alone and lacks a portion of them. This table holds more than 10,000 clones, about nine tenths found once. The sequencing used CD4+ or CD8+ T cells sorted from blood, collected in a trial of the OX40 agonist ivuxolimab. All receptors derive from an adult with an advanced solid tumor such as melanoma, head and neck, liver or kidney cancer.

This rearrangement joins TRBV14 to TRBJ1-1; D is perhaps TRBD1 (6 bases). Per germline, CDR1 SGHDN and CDR2 FVKESK. This CDR3 contains 15 residues. The V end was cut by 6 bases, the J end by 3 bases, with 17 bases between. CDR3: CASRKTGNDHTEAFF. Written as DNA, the CDR3 is TGTGCCAGCAGAAAAACAGGGAACGATCACACTGAAGCTTTCTTT.

The rearrangement links TRBV30 to TRBJ1-5; possible D gene TRBD1, 5 bases. CDR1 and CDR2 (germline): GTSNPN, SVGIG (reference sequence). There are 13 residues in the CDR3. The V gene lost 1 base and the J gene lost 7 bases, with 11 bases spanning the gap. CDR3 bases: TGTGCCTGGAGTGAAGGGGTGAGGCAGCCCCAGCATTTT. It translates to CAWSEGVRQPQHF.

In its sample, this clone was seen once. This chain joins TRBV28 and TRBJ1-5, with D tentatively TRBD1 (6 bases). The CDR3 totals 18 residues. Deletions cut 1 base from V and 5 bases from J, with 21 bases between. Per germline, CDR1 MDHEN and CDR2 SYDVKM. The CDR3 nucleotides read TGTGCCAGCAGTTTATTAGGTCAGGTGAAGAAGGGGGATCAGCCCCAGCATTTT. Translated: CASSLLGQVKKGDQPQHF.

V usage is TRBV9 and J usage is TRBJ1-4; the D is unclear. Trimming pared 0 bases from V and 6 bases from J, leaving 6 bases between. CDR3 length equals 13 residues. The germline CDR1 and CDR2 sequences are SGDLS and YYNGEE. In DNA form, the CDR3 reads TGTGCCAGCAGCGTAGCGGCGGATGAAAAACTGTTTTTT. Amino acid sequence: CASSVAADEKLFF.

The V gene is TRBV2, the J gene TRBJ2-7, with D perhaps TRBD1 (6 bases). The CDR3 is 14 residues long. V gave up 4 bases and J gave up 4 bases, with 14 bases separating them. Germline V gene data show CDR1 as SNHLY and CDR2 as FYNNEI. The CDR3 spells CASSGTGHRYEQYF. The CDR3 region has the DNA TGTGCCAGCAGTGGAACGGGACACAGATACGAGCAGTACTTC.